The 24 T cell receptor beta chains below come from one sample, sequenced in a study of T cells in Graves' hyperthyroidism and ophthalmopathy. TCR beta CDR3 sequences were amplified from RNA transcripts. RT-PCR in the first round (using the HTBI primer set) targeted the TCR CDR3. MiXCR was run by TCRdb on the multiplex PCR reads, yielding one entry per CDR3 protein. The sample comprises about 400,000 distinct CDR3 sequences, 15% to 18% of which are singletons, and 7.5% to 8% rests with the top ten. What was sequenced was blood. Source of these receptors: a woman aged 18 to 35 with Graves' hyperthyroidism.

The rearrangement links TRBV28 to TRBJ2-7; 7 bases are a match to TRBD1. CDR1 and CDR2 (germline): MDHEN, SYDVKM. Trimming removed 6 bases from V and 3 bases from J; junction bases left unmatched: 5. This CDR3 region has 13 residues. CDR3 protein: CASSRGTSYEQYF. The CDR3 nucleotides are TGTGCCAGCAGCAGGGGGACAAGCTACGAGCAGTACTTC.

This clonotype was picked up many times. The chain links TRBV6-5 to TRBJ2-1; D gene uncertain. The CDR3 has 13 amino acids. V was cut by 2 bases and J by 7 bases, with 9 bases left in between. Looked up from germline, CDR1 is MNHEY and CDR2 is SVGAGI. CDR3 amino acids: CASSYGEGNEQFF. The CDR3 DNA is TGTGCCAGCAGTTACGGGGAAGGGAATGAGCAGTTCTTC.

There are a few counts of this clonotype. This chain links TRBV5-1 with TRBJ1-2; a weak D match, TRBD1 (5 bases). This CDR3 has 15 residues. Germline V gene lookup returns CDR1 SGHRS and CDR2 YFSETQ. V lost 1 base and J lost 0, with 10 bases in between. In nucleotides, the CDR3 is TGCGCCAGCAGCTTGAACGGACACTCTAACTATGGCTACACCTTC. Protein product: CASSLNGHSNYGYTF.

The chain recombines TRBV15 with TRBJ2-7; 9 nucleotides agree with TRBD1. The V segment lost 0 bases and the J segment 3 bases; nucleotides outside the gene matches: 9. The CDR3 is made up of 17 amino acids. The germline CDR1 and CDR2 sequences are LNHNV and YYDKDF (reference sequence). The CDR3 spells CATSRDPGTGTIYEQYF. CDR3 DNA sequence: TGTGCCACCAGCAGAGATCCCGGGACAGGGACAATCTACGAGCAGTACTTC.

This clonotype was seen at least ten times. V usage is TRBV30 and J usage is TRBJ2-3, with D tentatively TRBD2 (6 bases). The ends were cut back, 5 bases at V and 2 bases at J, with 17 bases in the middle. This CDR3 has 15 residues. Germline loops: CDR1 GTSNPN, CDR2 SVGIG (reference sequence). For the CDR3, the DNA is TGTGCCTGGCTCCGGGACTCTCTCTACACAGATACGCAGTATTTT. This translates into CAWLRDSLYTDTQYF.

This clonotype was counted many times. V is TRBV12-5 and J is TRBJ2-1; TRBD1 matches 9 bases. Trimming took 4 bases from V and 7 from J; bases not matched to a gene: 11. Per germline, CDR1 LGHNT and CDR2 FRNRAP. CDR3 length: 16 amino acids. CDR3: CASGSTHGQGSNEQFF. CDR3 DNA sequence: TGTGCTAGTGGTTCGACCCACGGACAGGGGTCGAATGAGCAGTTCTTC.

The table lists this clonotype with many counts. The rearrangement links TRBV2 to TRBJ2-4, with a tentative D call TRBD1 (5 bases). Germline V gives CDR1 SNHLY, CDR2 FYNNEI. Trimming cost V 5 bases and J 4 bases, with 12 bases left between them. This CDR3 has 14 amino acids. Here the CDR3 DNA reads TGTGCCAGCAGTCCATCCTCAGGGAAAAACATTCAGTACTTC. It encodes CASSPSSGKNIQYF.

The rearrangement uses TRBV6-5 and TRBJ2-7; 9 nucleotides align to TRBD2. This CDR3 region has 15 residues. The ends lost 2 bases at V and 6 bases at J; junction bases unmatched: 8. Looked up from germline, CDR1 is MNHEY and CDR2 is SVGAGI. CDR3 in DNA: TGTGCCAGCAGTTACAGTGCGGGAGGGCTAGGCGAGCAGTACTTC. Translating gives CASSYSAGGLGEQYF.

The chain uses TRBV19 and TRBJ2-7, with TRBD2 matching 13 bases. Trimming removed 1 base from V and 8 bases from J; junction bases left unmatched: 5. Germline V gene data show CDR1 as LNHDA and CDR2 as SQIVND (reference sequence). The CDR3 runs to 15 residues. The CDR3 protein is CASSIGGTSGKKQYF. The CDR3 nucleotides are TGTGCCAGTAGTATAGGAGGGACTAGCGGGAAGAAGCAGTACTTC. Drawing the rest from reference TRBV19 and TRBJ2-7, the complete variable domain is DGGITQSPKYLFRKEGQNVTLSCEQNLNHDAMYWYRQDPGQGLRLIYYSQIVNDFQKGDIAEGYSVSREKKESFPLTVTSAQKNPTAFYLCASSIGGTSGKKQYFGPGTRLTVT.

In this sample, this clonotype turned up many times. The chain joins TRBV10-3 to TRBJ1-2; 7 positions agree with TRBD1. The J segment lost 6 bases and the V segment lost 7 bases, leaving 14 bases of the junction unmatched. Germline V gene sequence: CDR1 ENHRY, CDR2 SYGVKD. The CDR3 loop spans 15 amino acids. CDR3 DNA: TGTGCCATCACCCTAGGCGGGACAGAACGAGATGGCTACACCTTC. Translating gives CAITLGGTERDGYTF.

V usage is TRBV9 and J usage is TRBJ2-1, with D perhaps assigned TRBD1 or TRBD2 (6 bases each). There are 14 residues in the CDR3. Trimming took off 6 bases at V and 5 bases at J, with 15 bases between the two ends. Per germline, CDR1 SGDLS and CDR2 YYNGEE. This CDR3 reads CASNPGALDNEQFF. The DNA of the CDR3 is TGTGCCAGCAACCCGGGGGCGCTGGACAATGAGCAGTTCTTC.

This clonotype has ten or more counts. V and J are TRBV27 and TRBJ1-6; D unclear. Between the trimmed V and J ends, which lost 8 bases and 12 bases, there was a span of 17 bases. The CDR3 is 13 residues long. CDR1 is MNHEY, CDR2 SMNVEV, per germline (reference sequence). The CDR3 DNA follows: TGTGCCAGCGGCTTTGAGCAGAGGGAACCCCTCCACTTT. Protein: CASGFEQREPLHF.

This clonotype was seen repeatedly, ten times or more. The CDR3 here is CSARGLAGVPSTDTQYF. For the CDR3, the DNA is TGCAGTGCTAGAGGTCTAGCGGGAGTCCCTAGCACAGATACGCAGTATTTT. The chain carries TRBV20-1 and TRBJ2-3, with TRBD2 matching 10 bases. This CDR3 comprises 17 residues. The V and J ends lost 1 base and 0 bases, in that order; junction bases with no gene match: 7. The germline gives CDR1 DFQATT, CDR2 SNEGSKA (reference sequence).

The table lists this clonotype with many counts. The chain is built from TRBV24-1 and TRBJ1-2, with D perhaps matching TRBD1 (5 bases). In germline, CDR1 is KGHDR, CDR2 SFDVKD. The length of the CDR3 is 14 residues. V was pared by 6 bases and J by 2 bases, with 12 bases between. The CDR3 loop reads CATSNSGSNYGYTF. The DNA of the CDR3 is TGTGCCACCAGTAATTCAGGGTCGAACTATGGCTACACCTTC.

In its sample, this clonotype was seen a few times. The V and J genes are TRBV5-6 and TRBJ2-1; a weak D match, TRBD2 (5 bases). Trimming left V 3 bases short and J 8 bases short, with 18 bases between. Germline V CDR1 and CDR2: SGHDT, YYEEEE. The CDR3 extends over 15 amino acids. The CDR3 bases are TGTGCCAGCAGCTCTACACCTAGCCCTAGCCATGAGCAGTTCTTC. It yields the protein CASSSTPSPSHEQFF.

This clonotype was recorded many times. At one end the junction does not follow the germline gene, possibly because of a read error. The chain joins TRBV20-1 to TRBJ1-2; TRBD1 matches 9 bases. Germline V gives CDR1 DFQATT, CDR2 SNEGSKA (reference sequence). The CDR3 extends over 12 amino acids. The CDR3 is CGARDRDYGYTF. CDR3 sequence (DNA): TGCGGTGCTAGGGACAGGGACTATGGCTACACCTTC.

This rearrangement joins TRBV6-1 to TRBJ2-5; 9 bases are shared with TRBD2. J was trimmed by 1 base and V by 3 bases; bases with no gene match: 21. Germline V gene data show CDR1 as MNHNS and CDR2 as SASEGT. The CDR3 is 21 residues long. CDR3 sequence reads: CASSEREGRSTGIIGQETQYF. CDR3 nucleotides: TGTGCCAGCAGTGAGCGGGAGGGCCGATCAACTGGGATAATCGGCCAAGAGACCCAGTACTTC.

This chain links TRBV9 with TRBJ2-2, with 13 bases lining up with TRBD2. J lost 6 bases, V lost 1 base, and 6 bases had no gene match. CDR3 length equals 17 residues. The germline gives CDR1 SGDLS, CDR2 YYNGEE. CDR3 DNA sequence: TGTGCCAGCAGCGTACCACTAGCGGGGGGGCCCGCCGGGGAGCTGTTTTTT. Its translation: CASSVPLAGGPAGELFF.

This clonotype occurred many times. The CDR3 protein is CASSLNPFSYNSPLHF. The CDR3 region has the DNA TGTGCCAGCAGCTTGAATCCCTTCTCCTATAATTCACCCCTCCACTTT. V gene TRBV5-5 combines with J gene TRBJ1-6; D is ambiguous. The CDR3 sequence is 16 residues long. The ends were cut back, 1 base at V and 0 bases at J, with 8 bases in the middle. Germline V CDR1 and CDR2: SGHKS, YYEKEE (reference sequence). The full variable domain, rest sourced from reference TRBV5-5 and TRBJ1-6, is DAGVTQSPTHLIKTRGQQVTLRCSPISGHKSVSWYQQVLGQGPQFIFQYYEKEERGRGNFPDRFSARQFPNYSSELNVNALLLGDSALYLCASSLNPFSYNSPLHFGNGTRLTVT.

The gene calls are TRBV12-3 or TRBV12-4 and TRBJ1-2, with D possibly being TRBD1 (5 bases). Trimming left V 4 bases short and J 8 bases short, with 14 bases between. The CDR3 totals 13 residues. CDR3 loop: CASSSGLRAGYTF. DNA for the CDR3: TGTGCCAGCAGTTCGGGACTCCGGGCCGGCTACACCTTC.

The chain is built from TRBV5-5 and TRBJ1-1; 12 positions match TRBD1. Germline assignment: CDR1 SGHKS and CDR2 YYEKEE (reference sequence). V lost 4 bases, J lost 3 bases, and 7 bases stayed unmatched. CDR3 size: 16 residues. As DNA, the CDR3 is TGTGCCAGCAGCATAGGGACAGGGGGCTGGTACACTGAAGCTTTCTTT. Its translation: CASSIGTGGWYTEAFF.

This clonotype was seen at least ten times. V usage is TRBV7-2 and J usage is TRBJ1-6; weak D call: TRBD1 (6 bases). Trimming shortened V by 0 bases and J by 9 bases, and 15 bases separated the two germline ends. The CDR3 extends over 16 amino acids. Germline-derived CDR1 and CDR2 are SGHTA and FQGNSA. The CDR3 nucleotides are TGTGCCAGCAGCTTAGCCCCCGGGGGGCTTAGTTCACCCCTCCACTTT. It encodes CASSLAPGGLSSPLHF.

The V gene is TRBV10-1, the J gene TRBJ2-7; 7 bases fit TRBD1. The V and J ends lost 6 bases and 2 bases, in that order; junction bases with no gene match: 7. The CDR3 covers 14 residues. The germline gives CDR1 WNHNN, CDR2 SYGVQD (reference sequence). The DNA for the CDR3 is TGCGCCAGCAGCCAGGGGGTCGGCCCCTACGAGCAGTACTTC. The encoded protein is CASSQGVGPYEQYF.

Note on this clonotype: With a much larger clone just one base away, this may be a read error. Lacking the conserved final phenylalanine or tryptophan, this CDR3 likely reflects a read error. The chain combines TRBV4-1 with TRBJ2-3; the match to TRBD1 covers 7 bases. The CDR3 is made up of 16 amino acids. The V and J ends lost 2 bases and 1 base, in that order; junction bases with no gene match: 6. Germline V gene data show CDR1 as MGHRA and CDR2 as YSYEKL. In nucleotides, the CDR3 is TGCGCCAGCAGCCAACCCACAGGGGCTGGCACAGATACGCAGTATCTT. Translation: CASSQPTGAGTDTQYL.